This T cell receptor (beta chain) was retrieved from a study of T cell clonality in common variable immunodeficiency. Study-level points and caveats: Authors noted CVID clonality's cause needs subpopulation repertoire sequencing. Fewer TCRbeta clones were shared among CVID subjects than controls.

This clone has at least ten counts. Its antigen is not known. The sequence runs out 3 residues before the end of the CDR3; the remainder is reconstructed from the germline J gene. V dropped 0 bases and J dropped 4; count of bases not matched to a gene: 6. The CDR3 totals 16 residues. CDR1 and CDR2 from the germline V gene are SGHTA and FQGTGA. Using immunoSEQ multiplex PCR, the repertoire was profiled, and TCRdb retains in-frame clones only, with some absent. Recorded here are approximately 75,000 clones, none singletons. The specimen was peripheral blood mononuclear cells. V and J are TRBV7-3 and TRBJ2-5, with 9 positions matching TRBD2. This clonotype was obtained from a person aged 18 to 70 in good health. CDR3 loop: CASSLTGGRAGETQYF. The CDR3 bases that were read are TGTGCCAGCAGCTTAACCGGCGGGAGGGCCGGAGAGACC.